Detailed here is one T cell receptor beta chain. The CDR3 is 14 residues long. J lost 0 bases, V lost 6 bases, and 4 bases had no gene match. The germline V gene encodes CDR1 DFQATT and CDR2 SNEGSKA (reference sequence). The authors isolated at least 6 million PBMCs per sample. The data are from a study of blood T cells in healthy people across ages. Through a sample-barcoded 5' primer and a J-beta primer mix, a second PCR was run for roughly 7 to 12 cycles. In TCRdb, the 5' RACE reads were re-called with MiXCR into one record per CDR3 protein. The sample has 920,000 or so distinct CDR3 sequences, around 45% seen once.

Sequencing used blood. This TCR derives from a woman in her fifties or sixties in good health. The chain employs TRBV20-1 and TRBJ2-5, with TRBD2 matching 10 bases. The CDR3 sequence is CSARLAGYQETQYF. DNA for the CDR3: TGCAGTGCCAGACTAGCGGGTTACCAAGAGACCCAGTACTTC.